This section outlines one T cell receptor beta chain sequence together with its context. Its antigen remains unidentified. Treatment specified: treatment-naive control, cytoreductive nephrectomy. Germline V CDR1 and CDR2: SGHNT, YENEEA. V lost 5 bases, J lost 2 bases, and 10 bases stayed unmatched. This CDR3 has 16 amino acids. Sequenced by immunoSEQ multiplex PCR; TCRdb stores in-frame clones only, minus some. The table has about 16,000 clones, approximately 58% seen once. The record originates from a study of radiation and T cells in renal cell carcinoma. Findings and limits, study-wide: Dominant CDR3 motifs occupied more repertoire in irradiated than control tumors. Tumor samples were small regions of approximately 0.93 g.

The TCR sequence derives from a man aged 35 to 55 with renal cell carcinoma. Sequences were derived from tumor tissue, sampled from a patient whose treatment was nephrectomy without radiotherapy. V gene TRBV11-3 combines with J gene TRBJ2-7; 9 nucleotides line up with TRBD1. The CDR3 reads CASSKSPTGGTYEQYF. CDR3 nucleotides: TGTGCCAGCAGCAAATCCCCGACAGGGGGGACCTACGAGCAGTACTTC.